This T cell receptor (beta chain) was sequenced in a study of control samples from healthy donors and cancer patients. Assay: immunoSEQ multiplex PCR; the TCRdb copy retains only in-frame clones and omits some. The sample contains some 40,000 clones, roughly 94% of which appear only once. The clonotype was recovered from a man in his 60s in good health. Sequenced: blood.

CDR3 region: CASSAELANTGELFF. As DNA, the CDR3 is TGTGCCAGCAGTGCCGAACTAGCGAACACCGGGGAGCTGTTTTTT. The chain links TRBV6-4 to TRBJ2-2, with D possibly TRBD2 on 5 matching bases. Trimming cost V 4 bases and J 0 bases, with 9 bases left between them. The CDR3 consists of 15 residues. Germline-derived CDR1 and CDR2 are MRHNA and SNTAGT.